One and the same sample provided the 28 T cell receptor beta chains below, sequenced in a study of OX40 agonist ivuxolimab in advanced cancers. Libraries were prepared by immunoSEQ multiplex PCR; TCRdb keeps only in-frame clonotypes and omits some of them. Of tens of thousands of clones listed, about 90% were seen once; the top ten hold 11% to 15%. This specimen consisted of CD4+ or CD8+ T cells sorted from blood, obtained in a trial of the OX40 agonist ivuxolimab. These receptors were collected from an adult with an advanced solid tumor such as melanoma, head and neck, liver or kidney cancer.

The rearrangement links TRBV2 to TRBJ2-1, with TRBD2 identical over 8 bases. Germline V CDR1 and CDR2: SNHLY, FYNNEI. This CDR3 has 13 residues. The junction had 1 base not matched to a gene; V was cut back by 7 bases and J by 2 bases. DNA for the CDR3: TGTGCCAGCAAGCGGGAGCCCTACAATGAGCAGTTCTTC. This encodes CASKREPYNEQFF.

The chain recombines TRBV4-2 with TRBJ2-1; 8 nucleotides agree with TRBD2. Germline trimming cut 0 bases from V and 3 bases from J; bases unmatched to any gene: 1. The germline V gene encodes CDR1 LGHNA and CDR2 YNFKEQ. The CDR3 length is 15 residues. Here the CDR3 reads CASSQEGTSYNEQFF. As DNA, the CDR3 is TGTGCCAGCAGCCAAGAAGGGACTAGCTACAATGAGCAGTTCTTC.

V usage is TRBV18 and J usage is TRBJ2-7; TRBD1 agrees at 11 bases. The CDR3 totals 15 residues. From germline, CDR1 is KGHSH and CDR2 LQKENI. Trimming at V came to 5 bases and at J to 6 bases, leaving 9 bases not matched to a gene. The DNA of the CDR3 is TGTGCCAGCTCATTTTCCGGGACAGGGGGTGCCGAGCAGTACTTC. Its translation is CASSFSGTGGAEQYF.

V gene TRBV28 combines with J gene TRBJ2-4; a possible D gene is TRBD2 (5 bases). CDR1 and CDR2 (germline): MDHEN, SYDVKM. The ends were cut back, 4 bases at V and 6 bases at J, with 19 bases in the middle. The length of the CDR3 is 16 residues. The CDR3 reads CASSSEGASRRNIQYF. The CDR3 DNA is TGTGCCAGCAGTTCCGAGGGTGCGAGTAGGAGAAACATTCAGTACTTC.

The chain employs TRBV5-4 and TRBJ2-1; possible D gene TRBD2, 6 bases. The germline CDR1 and CDR2 sequences are SGHNT and YYREEE (reference sequence). CDR3 length: 16 amino acids. Trimming removed 4 bases at V and 1 base at J, with 15 bases between. CDR3 residues: CASSLSLARSYNEQFF. The CDR3 DNA is TGTGCCAGCAGCCTAAGTCTAGCGCGATCCTACAATGAGCAGTTCTTC.

This chain uses TRBV6-4 with TRBJ2-5, with TRBD2 matching over 11 bases. Unmatched junction bases numbered 8, after V lost 4 bases and J lost 4 bases. The CDR3 has 16 amino acids. Germline V CDR1 and CDR2: MRHNA, SNTAGT. CDR3 protein: CASSGTSGPLIETQYF. CDR3 DNA: TGTGCCAGCAGTGGGACTAGCGGGCCACTAATAGAGACCCAGTACTTC.

The chain joins TRBV19 to TRBJ1-5; D is unclear. Germline loops: CDR1 LNHDA, CDR2 SQIVND (reference sequence). Trimming stripped 3 bases from V and 6 bases from J, with 12 bases between. There are 14 residues in the CDR3. CDR3 in amino acids: CASSMVTGSQPQHF. CDR3 coding DNA: TGTGCCAGTAGTATGGTCACCGGGAGTCAGCCCCAGCATTTT. The whole variable domain, remainder taken from reference TRBV19 and TRBJ1-5, is DGGITQSPKYLFRKEGQNVTLSCEQNLNHDAMYWYRQDPGQGLRLIYYSQIVNDFQKGDIAEGYSVSREKKESFPLTVTSAQKNPTAFYLCASSMVTGSQPQHFGDGTRLSIL.

This chain links TRBV5-1 with TRBJ1-5; unclear D gene. V was trimmed by 1 base and J by 1 base, leaving 9 bases between them. The CDR3 totals 15 residues. Germline V gene lookup returns CDR1 SGHRS and CDR2 YFSETQ. CDR3 protein: CASSLMGASNQPQHF. The CDR3 nucleotides read TGCGCCAGCAGCTTGATGGGCGCCAGCAATCAGCCCCAGCATTTT.

Points on this clone: Germline and junction disagree at one end, which may indicate a read error. V usage is TRBV2 and J usage is TRBJ2-7; 8 nucleotides agree with TRBD2. In germline, CDR1 is SNHLY, CDR2 FYNNEI. The CDR3 length is 15 residues. The CDR3 region is CASSAEGTSSSEQYF. The DNA for the CDR3 is TGTGCCAGCAGTGCTGAGGGGACTAGTTCCTCCGAGCAGTACTTC.

The rearrangement joins TRBV5-1 to TRBJ2-5, with D maybe TRBD2 (6 bases). Trimming left V 0 bases short and J 4 bases short, with 16 bases between. From germline, CDR1 is SGHRS and CDR2 YFSETQ. The CDR3 is 16 residues long. The CDR3 is CASSLEGGVSRETQYF. The CDR3 DNA reads TGCGCCAGCAGCTTGGAAGGAGGGGTTAGTAGAGAGACCCAGTACTTC.

This clone was found a few times. The rearrangement uses TRBV9 and TRBJ2-7; D is perhaps TRBD1 or TRBD2 (7 bases each). The germline V and J ends were trimmed by 4 bases and 1 base, with 21 bases remaining between them. This CDR3 region has 17 residues. Germline values: CDR1 SGDLS, CDR2 YYNGEE. The CDR3 bases are TGTGCCAGCAGCAAGGGGGCGGGGTCGGGAGGATCCTACGAGCAGTACTTC. Translating it yields CASSKGAGSGGSYEQYF.

The chain is built from TRBV9 and TRBJ1-1, with TRBD1 as a possible D gene (6 bases). V dropped 3 bases and J dropped 3 bases, with 12 bases sitting between them. The CDR3 spans 14 residues. From germline, CDR1 is SGDLS and CDR2 YYNGEE. For the CDR3, the DNA is TGTGCCAGCAGCGCGGACAGTTTGGACACTGAAGCTTTCTTT. It yields the protein CASSADSLDTEAFF. The full variable domain, rest sourced from reference TRBV9 and TRBJ1-1, is DSGVTQTPKHLITATGQRVTLRCSPRSGDLSVYWYQQSLDQGLQFLIQYYNGEERAKGNILERFSAQQFPDLHSELNLSSLELGDSALYFCASSADSLDTEAFFGQGTRLTVV.

This chain links TRBV7-2 with TRBJ2-5, with TRBD1 identical over 9 bases. This CDR3 has 15 amino acids. Germline values: CDR1 SGHTA, CDR2 FQGNSA. Germline trimming cut 3 bases from V and 4 bases from J; bases unmatched to any gene: 6. This chain's CDR3 is CASSLDRGGGETQYF. In DNA form, the CDR3 reads TGTGCCAGCAGCTTGGACAGGGGCGGGGGAGAGACCCAGTACTTC.

The genes are TRBV4-1 and TRBJ1-2; no reliable D call. The germline V and J ends were trimmed by 4 bases and 2 bases, with 8 bases remaining between them. The CDR3 length is 13 residues. Germline lookup yields CDR1 MGHRA and CDR2 YSYEKL. The CDR3: CASSRARNYGYTF. DNA for the CDR3: TGCGCCAGCAGCCGAGCAAGGAACTATGGCTACACCTTC.

This clone was counted only a few times. The rearrangement uses TRBV2 and TRBJ1-5; D is unresolved. With 3 bases removed from V and 1 base from J, the gap between germline ends came to 4 bases. CDR1 is SNHLY and CDR2 is FYNNEI in the germline V gene. This CDR3 region has 13 residues. The CDR3 DNA follows: TGTGCCAGCAGTGATCACAGCAATCAGCCCCAGCATTTT. Translated, it gives CASSDHSNQPQHF.

This clone showed up just once. The chain employs TRBV19 and TRBJ1-2; perhaps TRBD1 as D (5 bases). Trimming left V 6 bases short and J 4 bases short, with 15 bases between. The germline V gene has CDR1 LNHDA and CDR2 SQIVND (reference sequence). The CDR3 sequence is 14 residues long. The CDR3 bases are TGTGCCAGTAGAAAAGCGGGAGACAGCTATGGCTACACCTTC. Encoded protein: CASRKAGDSYGYTF. The whole variable domain, filled in from reference TRBV19 and TRBJ1-2, reads DGGITQSPKYLFRKEGQNVTLSCEQNLNHDAMYWYRQDPGQGLRLIYYSQIVNDFQKGDIAEGYSVSREKKESFPLTVTSAQKNPTAFYLCASRKAGDSYGYTFGSGTRLTVV.

The chain combines TRBV30 with TRBJ2-7; D possibly matches TRBD1 or TRBD2 (5 bases each). The CDR3 is 12 amino acids. The germline V and J ends were trimmed by 4 bases and 7 bases, with 14 bases remaining between them. Germline-derived CDR1 and CDR2 are GTSNPN and SVGIG (reference sequence). CDR3 sequence (DNA): TGTGCCTGGACGGTGGGGGACGGGGAGCAGTACTTC. It encodes CAWTVGDGEQYF.

The chain uses TRBV5-1 and TRBJ2-3; possibly TRBD2 for D (5 bases). Trimming left V 2 bases short and J 6 bases short, with 19 bases between. The length of the CDR3 is 16 residues. Per germline, CDR1 SGHRS and CDR2 YFSETQ. CDR3 in DNA: TGCGCCAGCAGCTTCGGGTCGGCGGGTTTATTGGATACGCAGTATTTT. Residues: CASSFGSAGLLDTQYF.

This sequence joins TRBV7-8 and TRBJ1-3; D not certain. This CDR3 spans 15 amino acids. The V end was cut by 1 base, the J end by 0 bases, with 7 bases between. From germline, CDR1 is SGHVS and CDR2 FQNEAQ. CDR3 sequence: CASSLVGTSGNTIYF. CDR3 DNA sequence: TGTGCCAGCAGCTTAGTCGGAACCTCTGGAAACACCATATATTTT.

This rearrangement joins TRBV15 to TRBJ2-1; D assignment may be TRBD1 or TRBD2 (5 bases each). V lost 5 bases and J 0 bases, leaving 11 bases between the germline ends. CDR1 is LNHNV and CDR2 is YYDKDF in the germline V gene (reference sequence). The CDR3 has 15 amino acids. Here the CDR3 reads CATSSGLASYNEQFF. In DNA form, the CDR3 reads TGTGCCACCAGCTCGGGGCTAGCCTCCTACAATGAGCAGTTCTTC. The full variable domain, with the rest looked up from reference TRBV15 and TRBJ2-1, is DAMVIQNPRYQVTQFGKPVTLSCSQTLNHNVMYWYQQKSSQAPKLLFHYYDKDFNNEADTPDNFQSRRPNTSFCFLDIRSPGLGDTAMYLCATSSGLASYNEQFFGPGTRLTVL.

On this clone itself: One end of the junction is discordant with germline, which a read error may explain. The J gene is TRBJ2-6, the V gene TRBV11-3; D possibly matches TRBD1 or TRBD2 (5 bases each). CDR3 length: 12 residues. The germline V gene has CDR1 SGHNT and CDR2 YENEEA. The CDR3 loop reads CASSFGATVLTF. In DNA form, the CDR3 reads TGTGCCAGCAGCTTCGGGGCCACCGTCCTGACTTTC.

V is TRBV30 and J is TRBJ1-2, with 10 positions matching TRBD1. Trimming removed 3 bases from V and 7 bases from J; junction bases left unmatched: 2. Germline-derived CDR1 and CDR2 are GTSNPN and SVGIG (reference sequence). CDR3 length: 12 residues. The CDR3 bases are TGTGCCTGGAGGACAGGGGGCCTTGGCTACACCTTC. It specifies CAWRTGGLGYTF.

V is TRBV10-3 and J is TRBJ2-3; 9 bases are a match to TRBD2. The CDR3 totals 14 residues. V was clipped by 5 bases and J by 5 bases; unmatched bases: 5. In germline, CDR1 is ENHRY, CDR2 SYGVKD. This chain's CDR3 is CAISSGLAGDTQYF. The CDR3 nucleotides are TGTGCCATCAGTTCGGGACTAGCAGGAGATACGCAGTATTTT.

The J gene is TRBJ2-3, the V gene TRBV6-5; 9 bases match TRBD1. Trimming at V came to 6 bases and at J to 4 bases, leaving 5 bases not matched to a gene. The CDR3 length is 14 residues. Germline CDR1 and CDR2: MNHEY and SVGAGI. CDR3 in DNA: TGTGCCAGCAGCAGGGACAGGGTTGCAGATACGCAGTATTTT. Amino acids: CASSRDRVADTQYF.

This chain connects TRBV2 to TRBJ1-1; tentative D call: TRBD1 (6 bases). This CDR3 contains 13 residues. The V end lost 8 bases, the J end lost 1 base, and 11 bases lay between the germline ends. Germline V gives CDR1 SNHLY, CDR2 FYNNEI. DNA of the CDR3: TGTGCCAGCTCCTCACAGGGGAACACTGAAGCTTTCTTT. Its translation is CASSSQGNTEAFF.

This clone was recorded only once. V is TRBV28 and J is TRBJ2-1, with D tentatively TRBD1 (6 bases). V was trimmed by 6 bases and J by 6 bases, leaving 15 bases between them. The CDR3 sequence is 14 residues long. Germline V gene lookup returns CDR1 MDHEN and CDR2 SYDVKM. CDR3 sequence: CASSPHRDTNEQFF. DNA of the CDR3: TGTGCCAGCAGCCCACACCGGGACACCAATGAGCAGTTCTTC.

The CDR3 bases are TGTGCCAGCATATACAGCGGGAGGCGAAATGAGCAGTTCTTC. Protein product: CASIYSGRRNEQFF. The rearrangement links TRBV5-6 to TRBJ2-1; TRBD2 aligns across 9 bases. Trimming at V came to 6 bases and at J to 7 bases, leaving 8 bases not matched to a gene. The V gene's germline CDR1 is SGHDT and CDR2 YYEEEE. CDR3 size: 14 residues.

The gene calls are TRBV10-2 and TRBJ2-7, with D uncertain. The CDR3 contains 11 residues. V lost 3 bases, J lost 7 bases, and 7 bases lay in between. Per germline, CDR1 WSHSY and CDR2 SAAADI. The CDR3 DNA sequence: TGCGCCAGCAGTGAACGCAGTGAGCAGTACTTC. Its protein product is CASSERSEQYF.